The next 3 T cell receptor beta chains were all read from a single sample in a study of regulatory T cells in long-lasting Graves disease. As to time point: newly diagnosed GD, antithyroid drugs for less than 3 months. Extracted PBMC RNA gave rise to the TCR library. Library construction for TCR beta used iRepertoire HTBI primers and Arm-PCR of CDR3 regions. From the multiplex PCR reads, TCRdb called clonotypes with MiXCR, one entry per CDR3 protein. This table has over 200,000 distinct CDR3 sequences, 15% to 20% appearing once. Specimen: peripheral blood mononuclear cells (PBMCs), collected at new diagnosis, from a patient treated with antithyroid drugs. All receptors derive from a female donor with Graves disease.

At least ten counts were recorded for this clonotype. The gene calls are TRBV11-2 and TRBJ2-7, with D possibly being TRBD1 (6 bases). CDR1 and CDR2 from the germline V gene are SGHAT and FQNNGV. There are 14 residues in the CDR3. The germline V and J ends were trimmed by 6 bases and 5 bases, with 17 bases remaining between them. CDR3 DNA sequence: TGTGCCAGCAGATGGAGAGGGGGTCTTGACGAGCAGTACTTC. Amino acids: CASRWRGGLDEQYF. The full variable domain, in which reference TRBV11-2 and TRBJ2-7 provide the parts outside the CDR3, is EAGVAQSPRYKIIEKRQSVAFWCNPISGHATLYWYQQILGQGPKLLIQFQNNGVVDDSQLPKDRFSAERLKGVDSTLKIQPAKLEDSAVYLCASRWRGGLDEQYFGPGTRLTVT.

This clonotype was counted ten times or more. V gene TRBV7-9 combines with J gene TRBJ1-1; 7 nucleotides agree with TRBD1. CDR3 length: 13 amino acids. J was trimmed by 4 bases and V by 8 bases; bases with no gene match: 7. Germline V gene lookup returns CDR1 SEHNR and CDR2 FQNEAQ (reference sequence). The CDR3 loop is CASSKTGSTEAFF. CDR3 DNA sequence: TGTGCCAGCTCAAAGACAGGGTCCACTGAAGCTTTCTTT.

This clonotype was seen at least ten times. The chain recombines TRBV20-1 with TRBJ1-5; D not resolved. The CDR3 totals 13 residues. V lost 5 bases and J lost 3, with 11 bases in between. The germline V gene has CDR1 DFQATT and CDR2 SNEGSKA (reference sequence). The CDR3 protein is CSARRQINQPQHF. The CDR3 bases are TGCAGTGCTCGCAGGCAGATCAATCAGCCCCAGCATTTT.